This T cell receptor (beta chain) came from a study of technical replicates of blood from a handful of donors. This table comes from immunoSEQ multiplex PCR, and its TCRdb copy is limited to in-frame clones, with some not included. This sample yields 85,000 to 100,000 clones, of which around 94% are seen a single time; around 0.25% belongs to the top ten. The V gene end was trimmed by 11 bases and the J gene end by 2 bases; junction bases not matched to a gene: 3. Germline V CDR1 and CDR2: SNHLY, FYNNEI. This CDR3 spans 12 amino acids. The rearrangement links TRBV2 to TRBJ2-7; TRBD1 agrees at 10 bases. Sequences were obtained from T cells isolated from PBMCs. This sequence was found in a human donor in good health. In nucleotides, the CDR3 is TGTGCCTCGGGACAGGGGACCTACGAGCAGTACTTC. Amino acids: CASGQGTYEQYF.